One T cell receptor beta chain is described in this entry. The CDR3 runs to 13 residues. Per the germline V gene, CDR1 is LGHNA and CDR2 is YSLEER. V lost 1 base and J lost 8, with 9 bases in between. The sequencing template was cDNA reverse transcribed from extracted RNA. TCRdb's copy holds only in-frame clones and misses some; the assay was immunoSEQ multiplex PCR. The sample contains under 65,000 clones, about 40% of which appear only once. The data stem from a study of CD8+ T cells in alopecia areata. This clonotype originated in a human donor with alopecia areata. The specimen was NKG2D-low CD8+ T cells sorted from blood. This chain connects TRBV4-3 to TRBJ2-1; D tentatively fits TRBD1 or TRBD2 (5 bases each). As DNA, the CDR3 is TGCGCCAGCAGCCAAGCAGGGAGTGATGAGCAGTTCTTC. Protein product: CASSQAGSDEQFF.